The 20 T cell receptor beta chains below all came from one sample that was sequenced in a study of blood T cells in healthy people across ages. A second PCR of roughly 7 to 11 cycles used a sample-barcoded 5' primer and a J-beta primer mix. TCRdb analysed the 5' RACE reads with MiXCR anew, one entry per CDR3 protein. The sample has approximately 320,000 distinct CDR3 sequences, 27% seen once. Sequenced material: blood. The receptors here all came from a woman in her 70s in good health.

V gene TRBV6-1 combines with J gene TRBJ2-3, with D possibly TRBD2 on 5 matching bases. Germline V gives CDR1 MNHNS, CDR2 SASEGT. The CDR3 consists of 13 residues. V lost 3 bases and J 5 bases, leaving 9 bases between the germline ends. The DNA for the CDR3 is TGTGCCAGCAGTGAGCGGGTAGGAGATACGCAGTATTTT. Amino acids: CASSERVGDTQYF.

The J gene is TRBJ1-3, the V gene TRBV5-1, with D possibly matching TRBD1 (5 bases). Germline assignment: CDR1 SGHRS and CDR2 YFSETQ. The CDR3 extends over 15 amino acids. V lost 4 bases, J lost 0 bases, and 11 bases lay in between. The chain's CDR3 is CASSVTGGSGNTIYF. CDR3 nucleotide sequence: TGCGCCAGCAGCGTAACAGGCGGCTCTGGAAACACCATATATTTT. The full variable domain, completed using reference TRBV5-1 and TRBJ1-3, is KAGVTQTPRYLIKTRGQQVTLSCSPISGHRSVSWYQQTPGQGLQFLFEYFSETQRNKGNFPGRFSGRQFSNSRSEMNVSTLELGDSALYLCASSVTGGSGNTIYFGEGSWLTVV.

The V gene is TRBV7-2, the J gene TRBJ2-7; 8 bases line up with TRBD2. The V and J ends lost 5 bases and 2 bases, in that order; junction bases with no gene match: 5. The CDR3 is 14 amino acids. The germline V gene encodes CDR1 SGHTA and CDR2 FQGNSA. The CDR3 DNA is TGTGCCAGCAGCGTCCAGCGGGAGCCCTACGAGCAGTACTTC. It codes for CASSVQREPYEQYF.

The V call is TRBV3-1, the J call TRBJ2-5; maybe TRBD1 (6 bases). This CDR3 is 15 amino acids long. Germline V lookup: CDR1 LGHDT, CDR2 YNNKEL (reference sequence). Trimming left V 4 bases short and J 1 base short, with 13 bases between. CDR3 nucleotide sequence: TGTGCCAGCAGCCCGACAGGAAACTTCCAAGAGACCCAGTACTTC. The encoded protein is CASSPTGNFQETQYF.

This clonotype was picked up a small number of times. The chain combines TRBV7-6 with TRBJ1-5; the match to TRBD1 covers 7 bases. Germline-derived CDR1 and CDR2 are SGHVS and FNYEAQ. This CDR3 spans 14 amino acids. V lost 5 bases and J lost 6; bases outside the gene matches: 7. The CDR3 region is CASSQDREGQPQHF. For the CDR3, the DNA is TGTGCCAGCAGCCAAGACAGGGAGGGTCAGCCCCAGCATTTT. The whole variable domain, filled in from reference TRBV7-6 and TRBJ1-5, reads GAGVSQSPRYKVTKRGQDVALRCDPISGHVSLYWYRQALGQGPEFLTYFNYEAQQDKSGLPNDRFSAERPEGSISTLTIQRTEQRDSAMYRCASSQDREGQPQHFGDGTRLSIL.

This clonotype was counted a few times. The rearrangement joins TRBV3-1 to TRBJ2-3; no clear D. Germline V gene sequence: CDR1 LGHDT, CDR2 YNNKEL (reference sequence). The V gene lost 3 bases and the J gene lost 2 bases, with 15 bases spanning the gap. The CDR3 runs to 16 residues. CDR3 nucleotides: TGTGCCAGCAGCCATCACAGCCTGACATCCACAGATACGCAGTATTTT. It codes for CASSHHSLTSTDTQYF.

V and J are TRBV7-9 and TRBJ2-2; D gene uncertain. Germline V gene data show CDR1 as SEHNR and CDR2 as FQNEAQ (reference sequence). The V gene lost 1 base and the J gene lost 3 bases, with 6 bases spanning the gap. The CDR3 runs to 14 residues. The CDR3: CASSLETDTGELFF. The CDR3 DNA reads as TGTGCCAGCAGCTTAGAAACAGACACCGGGGAGCTGTTTTTT. Variable domain in full (rest from reference TRBV7-9 and TRBJ2-2): DTGVSQNPRHKITKRGQNVTFRCDPISEHNRLYWYRQTLGQGPEFLTYFQNEAQLEKSRLLSDRFSAERPKGSFSTLEIQRTEQGDSAMYLCASSLETDTGELFFGEGSRLTVL.

This clonotype occurred a few times. The rearrangement joins TRBV7-2 to TRBJ2-3; tentatively, D is TRBD1 or TRBD2 (5 bases each). This CDR3 has 12 amino acids. CDR1 is SGHTA, CDR2 FQGNSA, per germline. V lost 3 bases, J lost 8 bases, and 9 bases lay in between. CDR3 nucleotides: TGTGCCAGCAGCTTTACAGGAGGTACGCAGTATTTT. Protein sequence: CASSFTGGTQYF.

This chain uses TRBV20-1 with TRBJ2-1; 9 bases are shared with TRBD1. The CDR3 runs 12 residues. Trimming removed 6 bases from V and 10 bases from J; junction bases left unmatched: 7. CDR1 is DFQATT, CDR2 SNEGSKA, per germline (reference sequence). In DNA form, the CDR3 reads TGCAGTGCGGACCGGACAGGGGTGGAGCAGTTCTTC. It specifies CSADRTGVEQFF.

The gene calls are TRBV12-3 or TRBV12-4 and TRBJ2-1; 13 bases line up with TRBD2. V was clipped by 4 bases and J by 7 bases; unmatched bases: 4. There are 15 residues in the CDR3. The CDR3 nucleotides read TGTGCCAGCAGTTCGTCGGGACTAGCGGGAAATGAGCAGTTCTTC. This encodes CASSSSGLAGNEQFF.

This clonotype has more than one count but fewer than ten. The chain has TRBV28 and TRBJ1-5, with unresolved D. The CDR3 covers 14 residues. CDR1 is MDHEN, CDR2 SYDVKM, per germline. With 8 bases removed from V and 4 bases from J, the gap between germline ends came to 15 bases. CDR3 in amino acids: CASGSGGRNQPQHF. The CDR3 bases are TGTGCCAGCGGGTCCGGTGGCAGGAATCAGCCCCAGCATTTT.

The chain has TRBV7-3 and TRBJ2-5, with 11 positions matching TRBD1. The tail of the sequence fits TRBJ2-1 better, so the J call may be wrong. This CDR3 is 16 amino acids long. Germline CDR1 and CDR2: SGHTA and FQGTGA. DNA for the CDR3: TGTGCCAGCAGCCCGGTCGGGACAGGGGGATTCAATGAGCAGTTCTTC. It codes for CASSPVGTGGFNEQFF.

The chain links TRBV5-1 to TRBJ1-1, with a tentative D call TRBD1 (6 bases). The CDR3 has 13 residues. Per germline, CDR1 SGHRS and CDR2 YFSETQ. V dropped 5 bases and J dropped 5 bases, with 13 bases sitting between them. This chain's CDR3 is CASSPDSLTEAFF. CDR3 bases: TGCGCCAGCAGTCCGGACAGTTTGACTGAAGCTTTCTTT.

V is TRBV6-5 and J is TRBJ1-1; D is undetermined. The CDR3 extends over 13 amino acids. V was trimmed by 6 bases and J by 4 bases, leaving 12 bases between them. Germline V gene sequence: CDR1 MNHEY, CDR2 SVGAGI. The CDR3 here is CASRPGQFTEAFF. CDR3 in DNA: TGTGCCAGCAGACCCGGGCAGTTCACTGAAGCTTTCTTT.

This clonotype was counted once. The gene calls are TRBV20-1 and TRBJ2-5; D may correspond to TRBD1 or TRBD2 (5 bases each). Near its end, the DNA agrees better with TRBJ2-7, so the J call may be wrong. CDR3 length: 13 amino acids. Germline V gene data show CDR1 as DFQATT and CDR2 as SNEGSKA (reference sequence). DNA for the CDR3: TGCAGGGTGGGTTTACGGGACGACTACGAGCAGTACTTC. As protein: CRVGLRDDYEQYF.

This clonotype was counted once. One end of the junction does not line up with germline, which may come from a read error. The J gene is TRBJ2-3, the V gene TRBV7-9; no firm D call. Germline lookup yields CDR1 SEHNR and CDR2 FQNEAQ (reference sequence). The CDR3 is made up of 14 amino acids. CDR3 DNA sequence: TGTGCCAGCACCTCGGGCCGATTCACAGATATGCAGTATTTT. This encodes CASTSGRFTDMQYF.

This clonotype came up a few times. The chain joins TRBV10-3 to TRBJ1-4, with D possibly being TRBD1 (6 bases). The V gene lost 4 bases and the J gene lost 5 bases, with 8 bases spanning the gap. The CDR3 totals 13 residues. Germline loops: CDR1 ENHRY, CDR2 SYGVKD. The CDR3 DNA sequence: TGTGCCATCAGTGGGGGGGCAAATGAAAAACTGTTTTTT. Its translation is CAISGGANEKLFF.

The chain links TRBV3-1 to TRBJ1-1; no firm D call. The CDR3 spans 15 residues. The germline CDR1 and CDR2 sequences are LGHDT and YNNKEL (reference sequence). Trimming took off 3 bases at V and 6 bases at J, with 17 bases between the two ends. The CDR3 nucleotides are TGTGCCAGCAGCCAGGGTGGAGGGAGGAGATCTGAAGCTTTCTTT. Encoded protein: CASSQGGGRRSEAFF.

This clonotype was seen at least ten times. This sequence joins TRBV28 and TRBJ2-7; D perhaps matches TRBD1 (5 bases). V was shortened by 6 bases and J by 6 bases, with 12 bases between the two germline ends. CDR3 length: 12 residues. Germline CDR1 reads MDHEN; CDR2 reads SYDVKM. Here the CDR3 DNA reads TGTGCCAGCAGGGCAAGTAGGGGCGAGCAGTACTTC. It codes for CASRASRGEQYF. Combining the CDR3 with reference TRBV28 and TRBJ2-7 gives the whole variable domain DVKVTQSSRYLVKRTGEKVFLECVQDMDHENMFWYRQDPGLGLRLIYFSYDVKMKEKGDIPEGYSVSREKKERFSLILESASTNQTSMYLCASRASRGEQYFGPGTRLTVT.

The DNA of the CDR3 is TGTGCCAGCAGCCCAAGACAGGGGCGCTACACCTTC. Translation gives CASSPRQGRYTF. The chain carries TRBV7-2 and TRBJ1-2, with 8 bases identical to TRBD1. Germline loops: CDR1 SGHTA, CDR2 FQGNSA. CDR3 length: 12 residues. With 5 bases clipped from V and 9 bases from J, the junction kept 5 bases outside the gene matches.